This T cell receptor beta chain was sequenced for a study of blood T cell repertoires in COVID-19. About the study: Italy, Spain and the United States were the sources of the convalescent and acute COVID-19 samples. Sample material is recorded as cDNA or gDNA derived from T cells, B-cell-depleted T cells, or PBMCs.

In the study's own analysis: Reference gene primer amplification yielded estimated nucleated cell counts. Data came from immunoSEQ multiplex PCR; TCRdb stores just in-frame clones and leaves some out. D and trimming come from the DNA, and the V and J calls and clone size come from that table. The table has roughly 69,000 clones, 65% to 80% seen once. The V and J ends lost 3 bases and 8 bases, in that order; junction bases with no gene match: 7. Germline V CDR1 and CDR2: DFQATT, SNEGSKA (reference sequence). CDR3 length: 13 residues. This clone showed up just a few times. The sequence was obtained from a woman in her fifties or sixties with acute or convalescent COVID-19. This rearrangement joins TRBV20-1 to TRBJ1-2; 9 nucleotides align to TRBD1. The sample consisted of peripheral blood. The CDR3 loop is CSASWTGAAGYTF. CDR3 nucleotides: TGCAGTGCTAGTTGGACAGGGGCCGCGGGCTACACCTTC.